Detailed here is one TCR beta chain. Its antigen is undetermined. Germline loops: CDR1 KGHSH, CDR2 LQKENI. Trimming removed 2 bases at V and 11 bases at J, with 13 bases between. The CDR3 extends over 13 amino acids. TCRdb ran MiXCR on the reads and lists one entry per CDR3 protein. The data hold roughly 87,000 distinct CDR3 sequences, with about 29% observed a single time. The sample originates from a study of T cell repertoires in cytomegalovirus infection. Material: CD8+ T cells from cultured PBMCs, obtained from culture after CMV antigen stimulation. This receptor was taken from a human donor in good health (CMV status not recorded). Some clones in this sample may be carry-over from other donors' samples. The rearrangement uses TRBV18 and TRBJ1-3; D unresolved. The chain's CDR3 is CASSPIGLGPIYF. DNA for the CDR3: TGTGCCAGCTCACCAATCGGCCTTGGCCCCATATATTTT.